The clone carrying this T cell receptor (beta chain) was picked up one time. Those enrolled, adults aged roughly 18 to 95 years, came from about two dozen US areas. Authors' data handling: By means of reference gene primer amplification, nucleated cell counts were estimated. Assay: immunoSEQ multiplex PCR; the TCRdb copy retains only in-frame clones and omits some. V and J calls and clone size are as listed in that table; D and trimming were resolved from the DNA. The sample has approximately 240,000 clones, approximately 80% seen once. The entry originates in a study of blood T cell repertoires in COVID-19. About the study: Collection of acute and convalescent COVID-19 samples took place in the United States, Italy and Spain. Sources were T cells, B-cell-depleted T cells, or PBMCs; the material itself was cDNA or gDNA.

The V and J ends lost 3 bases and 6 bases, in that order; junction bases with no gene match: 5. CDR1 and CDR2 (germline): SGHRS, YFSETQ. This CDR3 has 14 residues. The gene calls are TRBV5-1 and TRBJ2-5, with 10 positions matching TRBD2. The receptor's source is a woman between 40 and 55 years old with acute COVID-19. Source material: PBMCs or T cells enriched from blood (not recorded which). The CDR3 protein is CASSSSLAGQTQYF. For the CDR3, the DNA is TGCGCCAGCAGCTCTTCACTAGCGGGGCAGACCCAGTACTTC.